These 24 T cell receptor beta chains were all obtained from the same sample, sequenced in a study of T cells in Graves' hyperthyroidism and ophthalmopathy. There were TCR beta CDR3 regions amplified from RNA transcripts. The HTBI primer set served for first-round RT-PCR of the TCR CDR3. TCRdb used MiXCR to reprocess the multiplex PCR reads, holding one entry per CDR3 protein. The repertoire consists of some 560,000 distinct CDR3 sequences, with 15% to 17% occurring once and the leading ten covering less than 9.5%. Input material: blood. The receptors were gathered from a woman in her thirties with Graves' hyperthyroidism.

The sample holds many counts of this clonotype. This sequence joins TRBV20-1 and TRBJ2-2, with D perhaps being TRBD1 or TRBD2 (5 bases each). CDR1 and CDR2 from the germline V gene are DFQATT and SNEGSKA (reference sequence). The CDR3 has 15 residues. The V end lost 3 bases, the J end lost 1 base, and 12 bases lay between the germline ends. The CDR3 region is CSARSRGGNTGELFF. CDR3 bases: TGCAGTGCTAGGTCCCGTGGGGGGAACACCGGGGAGCTGTTTTTT.

This clonotype was seen repeatedly, ten times or more. The chain recombines TRBV20-1 with TRBJ2-5, with a tentative D call TRBD2 (5 bases). The CDR3 has 13 residues. The V gene's germline CDR1 is DFQATT and CDR2 SNEGSKA (reference sequence). V was shortened by 4 bases and J by 1 base, with 10 bases between the two germline ends. The CDR3 sequence: CSATLEGQETQYF. DNA for the CDR3: TGCAGTGCTACTCTAGAGGGCCAAGAGACCCAGTACTTC.

J is TRBJ2-7 and V is TRBV2; D remains unclear. The V end lost 5 bases, the J end lost 0 bases, and 11 bases lay between the germline ends. In germline, CDR1 is SNHLY, CDR2 FYNNEI. The CDR3 is 14 residues long. The CDR3 is CASSIGRSSYEQYF. In DNA, the CDR3 is TGTGCCAGCAGTATTGGACGGAGCTCCTACGAGCAGTACTTC.

This clonotype was seen a handful of times. This chain connects TRBV6-5 to TRBJ2-3; 9 bases fit TRBD2. There are 15 residues in the CDR3. V was clipped by 2 bases and J by 2 bases; unmatched bases: 2. From germline, CDR1 is MNHEY and CDR2 SVGAGI. The CDR3 loop is CASSYLAGTTDTQYF. CDR3 bases: TGTGCCAGCAGTTACCTAGCGGGAACCACAGATACGCAGTATTTT.

This clonotype has a handful of counts. This chain uses TRBV5-1 with TRBJ2-3; D is uncertain. The CDR3 sequence is 16 residues long. Germline assignment: CDR1 SGHRS and CDR2 YFSETQ. V lost 0 bases to trimming and J lost 2 bases, with 13 bases between them. CDR3 nucleotide sequence: TGCGCCAGCAGCTTGGCCGGAAGGGTTATCACAGATACGCAGTATTTT. This translates into CASSLAGRVITDTQYF.

Ten or more counts support this clonotype. The chain combines TRBV24-1 with TRBJ1-2; D possibly corresponds to TRBD1 (5 bases). CDR1 is KGHDR, CDR2 SFDVKD, per germline. Trimming took 9 bases from V and 12 from J, leaving 25 bases between them. The CDR3 has 14 residues. The CDR3 nucleotides read TGTGCCACCGATCCGGGCAGGGACGGCCGGACTAACACCTTC. It encodes CATDPGRDGRTNTF.

This clonotype was counted ten times or more. The chain links TRBV12-5 to TRBJ2-4; D gene unclear. The V gene lost 4 bases and the J gene lost 0 bases, with 16 bases spanning the gap. Germline V lookup: CDR1 LGHNT, CDR2 FRNRAP. The CDR3 runs 17 residues. The CDR3 DNA sequence: TGTGCTAGTGGTTATCCTATAGTCGGAGTAGCCAAAAACATTCAGTACTTC. Protein product: CASGYPIVGVAKNIQYF.

This clonotype was seen many times. V is TRBV12-3 or TRBV12-4 and J is TRBJ1-1; D ambiguous. Trimming left V 2 bases short and J 0 bases short, with 4 bases between. The CDR3 is 13 residues long. The CDR3 sequence: CASSLKLNTEAFF. The DNA for the CDR3 is TGTGCCAGCAGTTTAAAGCTGAACACTGAAGCTTTCTTT.

The chain carries TRBV4-1 and TRBJ2-5, with 7 nucleotides matching TRBD1. Germline trimming cut 4 bases from V and 3 bases from J; bases unmatched to any gene: 2. The CDR3 totals 13 residues. The germline gives CDR1 MGHRA, CDR2 YSYEKL. The CDR3 here is CASSRQGEETQYF. CDR3 nucleotide sequence: TGCGCCAGCAGCCGCCAGGGGGAAGAGACCCAGTACTTC.

The rearrangement links TRBV7-9 to TRBJ2-1; the D is unclear. Germline-derived CDR1 and CDR2 are SEHNR and FQNEAQ (reference sequence). V was cut by 5 bases and J by 7 bases, with 15 bases left in between. This CDR3 has 14 amino acids. CDR3 loop: CASSPGLLINEQFF. CDR3 DNA sequence: TGTGCCAGCAGCCCAGGCCTCTTAATTAATGAGCAGTTCTTC.

A remark on this clonotype: This may be a read error, as it is one base from a much larger clone. This rearrangement joins TRBV5-1 to TRBJ1-2; possibly TRBD1 for D (5 bases). The CDR3 is 14 residues long. Germline CDR1 SGHRS, CDR2 YFSETQ. CDR3 in amino acids: CASSWDGLNYGHTF. CDR3 in DNA: TGCGCCAGCAGCTGGGACGGCCTTAACTATGGCCACACCTTC.

This rearrangement joins TRBV24-1 to TRBJ2-7, with 9 bases identical to TRBD1. The germline gives CDR1 KGHDR, CDR2 SFDVKD. Unmatched junction bases numbered 8, after V lost 4 bases and J lost 5 bases. CDR3 length equals 15 residues. CDR3 sequence: CATSDPTGGRNEQYF. CDR3 sequence (DNA): TGTGCCACCAGTGACCCGACAGGGGGGAGGAACGAGCAGTACTTC.

The sample holds many counts of this clonotype. The chain is built from TRBV5-1 and TRBJ1-1; no reliable D call. CDR1 is SGHRS and CDR2 is YFSETQ in the germline V gene. Trimming removed 0 bases at V and 4 bases at J, with 13 bases between. This CDR3 is 15 amino acids long. The CDR3 protein is CASSLEPGVRTEAFF. CDR3 bases: TGCGCCAGCAGCTTGGAGCCCGGGGTTCGCACTGAAGCTTTCTTT.

This clonotype has a handful of counts. The chain has TRBV20-1 and TRBJ2-7; TRBD1 agrees at 7 bases. This CDR3 contains 14 residues. Trimming took 6 bases from V and 3 from J; bases not matched to a gene: 11. CDR1 is DFQATT and CDR2 is SNEGSKA in the germline V gene (reference sequence). CDR3 sequence reads: CSAQVVGGYYEQYF. CDR3 DNA: TGCAGTGCCCAGGTGGTAGGGGGCTACTACGAGCAGTACTTC.

This clonotype has at least ten counts. DNA of the CDR3: TGTGCCAGCAGTTACTCGCCCGAGGTCCATGAAGCTTTCTTT. It translates to CASSYSPEVHEAFF. The rearrangement links TRBV6-5 to TRBJ1-1; D unclear. The CDR3 loop spans 14 amino acids. Germline lookup yields CDR1 MNHEY and CDR2 SVGAGI. V lost 0 bases, J lost 7 bases, and 12 bases lay in between.

This clonotype showed up many times. The chain has TRBV27 and TRBJ1-2; D not certain. CDR1 is MNHEY, CDR2 SMNVEV, per germline (reference sequence). Trimming pared 0 bases from V and 8 bases from J, leaving 13 bases between. There are 14 residues in the CDR3. In DNA form, the CDR3 reads TGTGCCAGCAGTTTATCGAAAACAGTTAAGGGCTACACCTTC. It translates to CASSLSKTVKGYTF.

The sample holds many counts of this clonotype. The V and J genes are TRBV6-1 and TRBJ2-3; D is unresolved. CDR3 length: 14 residues. Deletions cut 5 bases from V and 1 base from J, with 10 bases between. CDR1 is MNHNS and CDR2 is SASEGT in the germline V gene. In nucleotides, the CDR3 is TGTGCCAGCAGTTATTACACTCGCACAGATACGCAGTATTTT. Its translation is CASSYYTRTDTQYF.

This chain uses TRBV9 with TRBJ2-2; D may be TRBD2 (6 bases). With 0 bases removed from V and 4 bases from J, the gap between germline ends came to 13 bases. This CDR3 is built from 16 residues. Per germline, CDR1 SGDLS and CDR2 YYNGEE. CDR3 DNA: TGTGCCAGCAGCGTAGGAGCGGGTAGGTCCACCGGGGAGCTGTTTTTT. Translating gives CASSVGAGRSTGELFF.

This clonotype has more than one count but fewer than ten. The chain links TRBV3-1 to TRBJ2-6, with D unresolved. There are 20 residues in the CDR3. Germline V CDR1 and CDR2: LGHDT, YNNKEL (reference sequence). V was pared by 0 bases and J by 0 bases, with 18 bases between. The CDR3 reads CASSQDGRARRDSGANVLTF. The CDR3 region has the DNA TGTGCCAGCAGCCAAGATGGTAGGGCACGTCGAGACTCTGGGGCCAACGTCCTGACTTTC. The variable domain in full, with the rest retrieved from reference TRBV3-1 and TRBJ2-6, is DTAVSQTPKYLVTQMGNDKSIKCEQNLGHDTMYWYKQDSKKFLKIMFSYNNKELIINETVPNRFSPKSPDKAHLNLHINSLELGDSAVYFCASSQDGRARRDSGANVLTFGAGSRLTVL.

This clonotype was recorded many times. The chain uses TRBV28 and TRBJ1-1; D is uncertain. The CDR3 totals 14 residues. The V end was cut by 1 base, the J end by 3 bases, with 9 bases between. Germline V lookup: CDR1 MDHEN, CDR2 SYDVKM. The CDR3 nucleotides read TGTGCCAGCAGTTTATACGGGGAGGACACTGAAGCTTTCTTT. Translating gives CASSLYGEDTEAFF.

This clonotype has a count of ten or more. The V and J genes are TRBV7-9 and TRBJ2-3, with 7 positions matching TRBD2. Per the germline V gene, CDR1 is SEHNR and CDR2 is FQNEAQ (reference sequence). The J segment lost 0 bases and the V segment lost 5 bases, leaving 2 bases of the junction unmatched. CDR3 size: 14 residues. This CDR3 is CASSRTRSTDTQYF. The CDR3 nucleotides read TGTGCCAGCAGCCGGACTAGGAGCACAGATACGCAGTATTTT. Looking up the rest from reference TRBV7-9 and TRBJ2-3 gives the full variable domain: DTGVSQNPRHKITKRGQNVTFRCDPISEHNRLYWYRQTLGQGPEFLTYFQNEAQLEKSRLLSDRFSAERPKGSFSTLEIQRTEQGDSAMYLCASSRTRSTDTQYFGPGTRLTVL.

Many counts were recorded for this clonotype. This chain connects TRBV12-3 or TRBV12-4 to TRBJ2-2, with a weak D call TRBD1 (5 bases). Trimming removed 5 bases at V and 5 bases at J, with 6 bases between. CDR3 length: 12 amino acids. CDR3 region: CASSPGTGELFF. In DNA form, the CDR3 reads TGTGCCAGCAGTCCAGGGACCGGGGAGCTGTTTTTT.

This clonotype was detected many times. J is TRBJ2-5 and V is TRBV3-1, with D unresolved. The V gene's germline CDR1 is LGHDT and CDR2 YNNKEL (reference sequence). CDR3 size: 16 residues. Trimming pared 1 base from V and 3 bases from J, leaving 15 bases between. The CDR3 is CASSQGQAAFEETQYF. The CDR3 DNA reads TGTGCCAGCAGCCAAGGACAAGCAGCATTCGAAGAGACCCAGTACTTC.

Many counts were recorded for this clonotype. The chain recombines TRBV27 with TRBJ2-7; D remains unclear. V dropped 5 bases and J dropped 6 bases, with 20 bases sitting between them. This CDR3 spans 15 amino acids. Germline CDR1 MNHEY, CDR2 SMNVEV (reference sequence). DNA for the CDR3: TGTGCCAGCAGTCTAATAAGCTCCGCCCTGGGCGAGCAGTACTTC. This codes for CASSLISSALGEQYF.